A selection of T cell receptor beta chains follows, all from one sample in a study of blood T cell repertoires in COVID-19. Using immunoSEQ multiplex PCR, the repertoire was profiled, and TCRdb retains in-frame clones only, with some absent. Of about 140,000 clones in the sample, roughly 85% were seen once. Input material: peripheral blood. The receptors here all came from a man aged 50 to 60 with acute or convalescent COVID-19. The CDR3 runs from the conserved cysteine through the conserved F or W. Fields, in order: clone size, J gene, V gene, D gene, CDR3 protein, CDR3 DNA. A D gene is named only where the DNA matches it firmly. Clone size, where shown, is once, few, many, or a class for clones that have expanded.

clone_size: .; j_call: TRBJ1-4; v_call: TRBV6-5; d_call: TRBD1; cdr3_aa: CASRDSRDRTEKLFF; cdr3_nt: TGTGCCAGCAGAGACTCCCGGGACAGGACCGAAAAACTGTTTTTT
clone_size: .; j_call: TRBJ2-5; v_call: TRBV25-1; d_call: TRBD1; cdr3_aa: CASNENRGPGWETQYF; cdr3_nt: TGTGCCAGCAATGAAAACAGGGGCCCGGGGTGGGAGACCCAGTACTTC
clone_size: .; j_call: TRBJ2-1; v_call: TRBV6-1; d_call: TRBD1; cdr3_aa: CASSGRQGPHYNEQFF; cdr3_nt: TGTGCCAGCAGTGGTCGACAGGGGCCACACTACAATGAGCAGTTCTTC
clone_size: few; j_call: TRBJ2-3; v_call: TRBV5-4; d_call: .; cdr3_aa: CASSAGGDTQYF; cdr3_nt: TGTGCCAGCAGCGCCGGTGGAGATACGCAGTATTTT
clone_size: .; j_call: TRBJ1-6; v_call: TRBV7-2; d_call: .; cdr3_aa: CASSPGPGSSPLHF; cdr3_nt: TGTGCCAGCAGCCCCGGACCCGGGAGTTCACCCCTCCACTTT
clone_size: .; j_call: TRBJ2-3; v_call: TRBV9; d_call: TRBD2; cdr3_aa: CASSVSGGYTDTQYF; cdr3_nt: TGTGCCAGCAGCGTCTCGGGGGGGTACACAGATACGCAGTATTTT
clone_size: .; j_call: TRBJ2-2; v_call: TRBV7-2; d_call: .; cdr3_aa: CASSFRGELFF; cdr3_nt: TGTGCCAGCAGCTTTCGCGGGGAGCTGTTTTTT
clone_size: .; j_call: TRBJ2-1; v_call: TRBV4-1; d_call: TRBD2; cdr3_aa: CASSPAGGPTDNGQFF; cdr3_nt: TGCGCCAGCAGCCCGGCGGGAGGGCCTACGGACAATGGGCAGTTCTTC
clone_size: .; j_call: TRBJ2-1; v_call: TRBV14; d_call: .; cdr3_aa: CASSFTGFDEQFF; cdr3_nt: TGTGCCAGCAGCTTTACAGGGTTCGATGAGCAGTTCTTC
clone_size: .; j_call: TRBJ2-5; v_call: TRBV28; d_call: TRBD1; cdr3_aa: CASLRTGGWETQYF; cdr3_nt: TGTGCCAGTCTTAGGACAGGGGGCTGGGAGACCCAGTACTTC
clone_size: .; j_call: TRBJ2-2; v_call: TRBV7-5; d_call: .; cdr3_aa: CARSPIPGQCTGELFF; cdr3_nt: TGTGCCAGAAGCCCGATTCCGGGACAATGCACCGGGGAGCTGTTTTTT
clone_size: .; j_call: TRBJ2-1; v_call: TRBV10-3; d_call: .; cdr3_aa: CAISPSSYNEQFF; cdr3_nt: TGTGCCATCAGTCCTAGCTCCTACAATGAGCAGTTCTTC